One and the same sample provided the 15 T cell receptor beta chains below, sequenced in a study of cytomegalovirus exposure and HLA in healthy donors (dated by TCRdb to about 2017). The library relied on the immunoSEQ multiplex PCR assay. For the multiplex PCR, a mixture combining 60 forward primers for TCR Vbeta segments and 13 reverse primers for TCR Jbeta segments was used. Held by TCRdb, this immuneACCESS table contains in-frame sequences only and omits some clones. Under half of the omission traces to an unresolved V gene where checked; the cause of the rest is unknown. This sample has under 100,000 clones in its table, and 79% of those were observed once. The ten most abundant clones make up roughly 2.5% of the sample. The sequenced sample consisted of PBMCs. The receptors were sampled from a man in his thirties or forties in good health and CMV-seronegative.

The chain has TRBV19 and TRBJ2-7, with TRBD2 matching over 10 bases. This CDR3 has 15 amino acids. The germline gives CDR1 LNHDA, CDR2 SQIVND (reference sequence). The trim removed 5 bases at V and 3 bases at J, leaving 7 bases unmatched. CDR3 sequence (DNA): TGTGCCAGTAGTGACCCTAGCGGGGGTTACTACGAGCAGTACTTC. Its protein is CASSDPSGGYYEQYF.

CDR3 region: CASMGHPNTEAFF. The DNA of the CDR3 is TGTGCCAGTATGGGACACCCGAACACTGAAGCTTTCTTT. The chain combines TRBV2 with TRBJ1-1; TRBD1 is a possible D gene (6 bases). CDR3 length: 13 residues. Germline CDR1 SNHLY, CDR2 FYNNEI. The ends were cut back, 9 bases at V and 1 base at J, with 12 bases in the middle.

The chain is built from TRBV10-3 and TRBJ1-1; D may be TRBD1 (5 bases). The V gene's germline CDR1 is ENHRY and CDR2 SYGVKD. The CDR3 runs to 11 residues. The V end lost 8 bases, the J end lost 6 bases, and 10 bases lay between the germline ends. The CDR3 nucleotides read TGTGCCATCGGATGGGGGGCTGAAGCTTTCTTT. Its protein is CAIGWGAEAFF.

The J gene is TRBJ2-5, the V gene TRBV29-1; the D is unclear. The J call may be in error: the DNA end matches TRBJ2-7 better. From germline, CDR1 is SQVTM and CDR2 ANQGSEA. The CDR3 has 12 residues. CDR3 sequence reads: CSVVAASYEQYF. CDR3 DNA sequence: TGCAGCGTTGTGGCGGCATCCTACGAGCAGTACTTC.

The J gene is TRBJ2-1, the V gene TRBV28; D is unresolved. The CDR3 runs 12 residues. The germline gives CDR1 MDHEN, CDR2 SYDVKM. The ends were cut back, 2 bases at V and 8 bases at J, with 7 bases in the middle. CDR3 amino acids: CASSLITDEQFF. Here the CDR3 DNA reads TGTGCCAGCAGTTTAATAACAGATGAGCAGTTCTTC.

V usage is TRBV27 and J usage is TRBJ2-7; the D is unclear. Germline values: CDR1 MNHEY, CDR2 SMNVEV (reference sequence). With 2 bases removed from V and 6 bases from J, the gap between germline ends came to 8 bases. The CDR3 is made up of 12 amino acids. The CDR3, as DNA: TGTGCCAGCAGTTTAGTCCGAGGCGAGCAGTACTTC. Amino acid sequence: CASSLVRGEQYF.

The chain carries TRBV4-2 and TRBJ2-7, with TRBD2 identical over 7 bases. The germline CDR1 and CDR2 sequences are LGHNA and YNFKEQ. This CDR3 is built from 14 residues. V lost 2 bases to trimming and J lost 3 bases; unmatched junction nucleotides: 4. The CDR3: CASSQSAGVYEQYF. The CDR3 DNA reads as TGTGCCAGCAGCCAAAGCGCGGGAGTCTACGAGCAGTACTTC.

The V and J genes are TRBV5-1 and TRBJ1-3; D gene unclear. Trimming took off 4 bases at V and 0 bases at J, with 14 bases between the two ends. Looked up from germline, CDR1 is SGHRS and CDR2 is YFSETQ. This CDR3 comprises 16 residues. DNA for the CDR3: TGCGCCAGCAGCCGAGGACTGCTCGACTCTGGAAACACCATATATTTT. Translating gives CASSRGLLDSGNTIYF.

The chain combines TRBV7-9 with TRBJ1-3; the D gene is possibly TRBD1 (5 bases). The CDR3 extends over 15 amino acids. V was clipped by 5 bases and J by 2 bases, with 13 bases between them. Germline CDR1 is SEHNR and CDR2 is FQNEAQ (reference sequence). The CDR3 nucleotides read TGTGCCAGCAGCGGGGGGGAGGTCGCTGGAAACACCATATATTTT. This codes for CASSGGEVAGNTIYF.

The CDR3 here is CAWFTGTGRSPLHF. CDR3 sequence (DNA): TGTGCCTGGTTCACAGGGACAGGTCGCTCACCCCTCCACTTT. The chain carries TRBV30 and TRBJ1-6; TRBD1 matches at 8 bases. The CDR3 sequence is 14 residues long. Per germline, CDR1 GTSNPN and CDR2 SVGIG (reference sequence). V shed 5 bases and J 10 bases; nucleotides not matched to a gene: 10.

This rearrangement joins TRBV4-2 to TRBJ1-2, with D possibly being TRBD1 (6 bases). The CDR3 consists of 16 residues. Trimming shortened V by 3 bases and J by 1 base, and 15 bases separated the two germline ends. Looked up from germline, CDR1 is LGHNA and CDR2 is YNFKEQ. The CDR3 sequence: CASSQLGQLFNYGYTF. CDR3 nucleotides: TGTGCCAGCAGCCAGCTAGGACAGCTCTTTAACTATGGCTACACCTTC.

In this sample, this clone turned up once. This sequence joins TRBV5-1 and TRBJ1-1, with a tentative D call TRBD1 (5 bases). Germline V lookup: CDR1 SGHRS, CDR2 YFSETQ. The V end lost 4 bases, the J end lost 8 bases, and 27 bases lay between the germline ends. This CDR3 is built from 17 residues. CDR3 in amino acids: CASSPGWRDGPDSEAFF. Here the CDR3 DNA reads TGCGCCAGCAGCCCAGGGTGGAGGGACGGTCCAGATTCCGAAGCTTTCTTT.

V usage is TRBV7-2 and J usage is TRBJ2-1; D not certain. This CDR3 has 12 residues. CDR1 is SGHTA, CDR2 FQGNSA, per germline. The V end lost 0 bases, the J end lost 8 bases, and 5 bases lay between the germline ends. DNA of the CDR3: TGTGCCAGCAGCTTAGCCCCCTATGAGCAGTTCTTC. Its translation is CASSLAPYEQFF.

The J gene is TRBJ2-3, the V gene TRBV25-1, with 10 bases matching TRBD1. The CDR3 sequence is 15 residues long. J gave up 8 bases and V 0 bases, and 5 bases lay outside the gene matches. Germline CDR1 reads MGHDK; CDR2 reads SYGVNS. Here the CDR3 reads CASSEYGRTGGTQYF. DNA for the CDR3: TGTGCCAGCAGTGAATATGGGCGGACAGGGGGTACGCAGTATTTT.

V usage is TRBV4-3 and J usage is TRBJ2-2; 7 positions match TRBD1. The length of the CDR3 is 14 residues. Germline assignment: CDR1 LGHNA and CDR2 YSLEER. The V and J ends lost 4 bases and 5 bases, in that order; junction bases with no gene match: 4. CDR3 residues: CASSLWDRTGELFF. The CDR3, as DNA: TGCGCCAGCAGCCTTTGGGACAGAACCGGGGAGCTGTTTTTT.